A single sample gave rise to the 24 T cell receptor beta chains below, sequenced in a study of OX40 agonist ivuxolimab in advanced cancers. The repertoire was sequenced with immunoSEQ multiplex PCR; TCRdb's copy has only in-frame clones and lacks some. The profile shows approximately 84,000 clones, approximately 80% of them singletons. Here the sequenced sample was CD4+ or CD8+ T cells sorted from blood, taken in a trial of the OX40 agonist ivuxolimab. These TCRs come from an adult with an advanced solid tumor such as melanoma, head and neck, liver or kidney cancer.

This sequence joins TRBV30 and TRBJ1-5, with TRBD1 matching 10 bases. Germline V gene data show CDR1 as GTSNPN and CDR2 as SVGIG (reference sequence). V gave up 2 bases and J gave up 1 base; unmatched junction bases: 5. This CDR3 contains 16 residues. CDR3: CAWSKGQGFSNQPQHF. The CDR3, as DNA: TGTGCCTGGAGTAAGGGACAGGGGTTCAGCAATCAGCCCCAGCATTTT.

The chain carries TRBV20-1 and TRBJ2-3, with D possibly TRBD1 on 6 matching bases. CDR3 size: 11 residues. Germline V gene lookup returns CDR1 DFQATT and CDR2 SNEGSKA (reference sequence). Trimming removed 6 bases from V and 6 bases from J, with 10 bases in between. CDR3 DNA sequence: TGCAGTGCCCACAGGGCGGATACGCAGTATTTT. Translated, it gives CSAHRADTQYF.

The chain links TRBV2 to TRBJ1-6; perhaps TRBD1 as D (6 bases). Germline-derived CDR1 and CDR2 are SNHLY and FYNNEI. The CDR3 spans 14 residues. The V gene lost 4 bases and the J gene lost 5 bases, with 9 bases spanning the gap. CDR3 DNA sequence: TGTGCCAGCAGTGCACAGGGTGATAATTCACCCCTCCACTTT. Translating gives CASSAQGDNSPLHF. The variable domain in full, completed from reference TRBV2 and TRBJ1-6, reads EPEVTQTPSHQVTQMGQEVILRCVPISNHLYFYWYRQILGQKVEFLVSFYNNEISEKSEIFDDQFSVERPDGSNFTLKIRSTKLEDSAMYFCASSAQGDNSPLHFGNGTRLTVT.

This chain uses TRBV19 with TRBJ1-1; weak D call: TRBD1 (6 bases). V was cut by 2 bases and J by 1 base, with 17 bases left in between. This CDR3 contains 17 residues. Germline values: CDR1 LNHDA, CDR2 SQIVND (reference sequence). For the CDR3, the DNA is TGTGCCAGTAGTATAAGGACAGAGGAGTCCCAGAACACTGAAGCTTTCTTT. Translation gives CASSIRTEESQNTEAFF.

J is TRBJ2-7 and V is TRBV5-5; D not certain. The germline V and J ends were trimmed by 0 bases and 5 bases, with 6 bases remaining between them. The germline CDR1 and CDR2 sequences are SGHKS and YYEKEE (reference sequence). The CDR3 runs 12 residues. The CDR3 reads CASSLGKDEQYV. In DNA form, the CDR3 reads TGTGCCAGCAGCTTGGGCAAAGACGAGCAGTACGTC.

V usage is TRBV18 and J usage is TRBJ2-3; D unclear. Trimming stripped 5 bases from V and 5 bases from J, with 17 bases between. There are 15 residues in the CDR3. CDR1 is KGHSH and CDR2 is LQKENI in the germline V gene. The CDR3 reads CASSDAYPHRDTQYF. Written as DNA, the CDR3 is TGTGCCAGCTCAGATGCTTATCCACATAGAGATACGCAGTATTTT.

The rearrangement joins TRBV30 to TRBJ1-4; a weak D match, TRBD1 (5 bases). Looked up from germline, CDR1 is GTSNPN and CDR2 is SVGIG (reference sequence). V lost 0 bases and J lost 5, with 7 bases in between. The CDR3 runs 13 residues. CDR3 sequence (DNA): TGTGCCTGGAGTGTACAGGAAAATGAAAAACTGTTTTTT. Protein: CAWSVQENEKLFF.

This chain links TRBV18 with TRBJ1-2; weak D call: TRBD1 (6 bases). This CDR3 contains 17 residues. CDR1 and CDR2 from the germline V gene are KGHSH and LQKENI. V shed 0 bases and J shed 0 bases, with 14 bases lying between them. CDR3 residues: CASSPPSQGHSNYGYTF. In DNA form, the CDR3 reads TGTGCCAGCTCACCACCGAGTCAGGGACATTCTAACTATGGCTACACCTTC.

This clone was picked up one time. This chain uses TRBV7-3 with TRBJ2-7, with D possibly matching TRBD1 (6 bases). CDR1 and CDR2 from the germline V gene are SGHTA and FQGTGA. Trimming removed 1 base at V and 3 bases at J, with 19 bases between. The length of the CDR3 is 17 residues. The CDR3 DNA sequence: TGTGCCAGCAGCTTAAGAGGCGTCAGGGGCCCCCTCTACGAGCAGTACTTC. Translation: CASSLRGVRGPLYEQYF.

The V gene is TRBV19, the J gene TRBJ1-2; the match to TRBD1 covers 8 bases. CDR3 length: 15 amino acids. The V segment lost 7 bases and the J segment 4 bases; nucleotides outside the gene matches: 11. The germline gives CDR1 LNHDA, CDR2 SQIVND (reference sequence). Here the CDR3 DNA reads TGTGCCAGTACTCCCATACGACAGGGGATCTATGGCTACACCTTC. Translated, it gives CASTPIRQGIYGYTF.

The sample holds a few counts of this clone. The V gene is TRBV9, the J gene TRBJ2-1; weak D call: TRBD2 (5 bases). CDR3 size: 15 residues. Germline V gives CDR1 SGDLS, CDR2 YYNGEE. The V end lost 4 bases, the J end lost 6 bases, and 17 bases lay between the germline ends. Here the CDR3 reads CASSPGSEVGNEQFF. The CDR3 coding sequence is TGTGCCAGCAGCCCCGGCTCGGAGGTCGGCAATGAGCAGTTCTTC. Full variable domain (rest looked up from reference TRBV9 and TRBJ2-1): DSGVTQTPKHLITATGQRVTLRCSPRSGDLSVYWYQQSLDQGLQFLIQYYNGEERAKGNILERFSAQQFPDLHSELNLSSLELGDSALYFCASSPGSEVGNEQFFGPGTRLTVL.

The rearrangement uses TRBV14 and TRBJ2-7; weak D call: TRBD1 (6 bases). From germline, CDR1 is SGHDN and CDR2 FVKESK. This CDR3 comprises 13 residues. Trimming left V 4 bases short and J 3 bases short, with 10 bases between. The CDR3 loop reads CASSRSRGYEQYV. The CDR3 coding sequence is TGTGCCAGCAGCCGCAGCAGGGGCTACGAGCAGTACGTC.

The rearrangement links TRBV11-1 to TRBJ1-2; the D is unclear. CDR1 is SGHAT, CDR2 FQDESV, per germline (reference sequence). The germline V and J ends were trimmed by 5 bases and 7 bases, with 11 bases remaining between them. This CDR3 has 12 residues. CDR3 loop: CASSLQAAGYTF. The CDR3 region has the DNA TGTGCCAGCAGCCTCCAGGCGGCTGGCTACACCTTC.

The gene calls are TRBV18 and TRBJ1-4, with D hard to call. Germline CDR1 is KGHSH and CDR2 is LQKENI. The CDR3 consists of 16 residues. V was cut by 8 bases and J by 0 bases, with 16 bases left in between. The CDR3 nucleotides are TGTGCCAGCCCCAAGGGCCGGAATTCAACTAATGAAAAACTGTTTTTT. The encoded protein is CASPKGRNSTNEKLFF.

The J gene is TRBJ1-1, the V gene TRBV18; D possibly corresponds to TRBD1 (5 bases). This CDR3 has 14 amino acids. V gave up 3 bases and J gave up 3 bases, with 11 bases separating them. In germline, CDR1 is KGHSH, CDR2 LQKENI. The CDR3 region is CASSPGLGDTEAFF. The CDR3 DNA reads as TGTGCCAGCTCACCGGGCCTAGGGGACACTGAAGCTTTCTTT.

The chain couples TRBV7-9 to TRBJ2-5; TRBD1 or TRBD2 may be the D gene (5 bases each). The CDR3 contains 14 residues. Between the trimmed V and J ends, which lost 7 bases and 5 bases, there was a span of 17 bases. Germline V lookup: CDR1 SEHNR, CDR2 FQNEAQ (reference sequence). The chain's CDR3 is CASTEGFEGETQYF. The CDR3 DNA reads as TGTGCCAGCACTGAGGGGTTCGAGGGGGAGACCCAGTACTTC.

The V and J genes are TRBV5-4 and TRBJ1-3, with no clear D. Per germline, CDR1 SGHNT and CDR2 YYREEE (reference sequence). The V and J ends lost 3 bases and 5 bases respectively, with 21 bases between them. CDR3 length: 17 residues. This chain's CDR3 is CASSSQIRGSLRNTIYF. The DNA for the CDR3 is TGTGCCAGCAGCTCACAAATCCGCGGGAGCTTGAGAAACACCATATATTTT. Full variable domain (remainder filled in from reference TRBV5-4 and TRBJ1-3): ETGVTQSPTHLIKTRGQQVTLRCSSQSGHNTVSWYQQALGQGPQFIFQYYREEENGRGNFPPRFSGLQFPNYSSELNVNALELDDSALYLCASSSQIRGSLRNTIYFGEGSWLTVV.

The J gene is TRBJ1-4, the V gene TRBV7-6; D not certain. Germline CDR1 and CDR2: SGHVS and FNYEAQ. CDR3 length equals 13 residues. The V end lost 8 bases, the J end lost 8 bases, and 15 bases lay between the germline ends. The CDR3 spells CASAISAWEKLFF. CDR3 sequence (DNA): TGTGCCAGCGCCATTTCCGCTTGGGAAAAACTGTTTTTT.

The chain recombines TRBV5-6 with TRBJ1-4; D possibly corresponds to TRBD1 (6 bases). Germline V gene sequence: CDR1 SGHDT, CDR2 YYEEEE. The V end was cut by 4 bases, the J end by 0 bases, with 10 bases between. CDR3 size: 15 residues. CDR3 region: CASSGGHATNEKLFF. The CDR3 region has the DNA TGTGCCAGCAGCGGGGGGCATGCAACTAATGAAAAACTGTTTTTT.

The chain joins TRBV28 to TRBJ1-5; D call uncertain. The germline gives CDR1 MDHEN, CDR2 SYDVKM. The germline V and J ends were trimmed by 8 bases and 6 bases, with 14 bases remaining between them. CDR3 size: 13 residues. The CDR3 DNA follows: TGTGCCAGCCATAGAGGCAGGCTTCAGCCCCAGCATTTT. Translation gives CASHRGRLQPQHF.

V and J are TRBV5-1 and TRBJ1-4; the D is unclear. The CDR3 length is 14 residues. V was cut by 0 bases and J by 4 bases, with 7 bases left in between. Germline-derived CDR1 and CDR2 are SGHRS and YFSETQ. CDR3 residues: CASSLVQNNEKLFF. The CDR3 DNA reads TGCGCCAGCAGCTTGGTGCAGAATAATGAAAAACTGTTTTTT.

The chain links TRBV2 to TRBJ2-7; D unclear. Germline V gives CDR1 SNHLY, CDR2 FYNNEI. The CDR3 consists of 12 residues. With 1 base removed from V and 3 bases from J, the gap between germline ends came to 4 bases. The CDR3 spells CASSEDIYEQYV. For the CDR3, the DNA is TGTGCCAGCAGTGAAGACATCTACGAGCAGTACGTC.

This chain joins TRBV7-9 and TRBJ2-5; the D gene is possibly TRBD1 (6 bases). Germline V gene sequence: CDR1 SEHNR, CDR2 FQNEAQ (reference sequence). The CDR3 has 14 residues. The V end was cut by 5 bases, the J end by 2 bases, with 12 bases between. Written as DNA, the CDR3 is TGTGCCAGCAGCCACGGGACAACTCAAGAGACCCAGTACTTC. It yields the protein CASSHGTTQETQYF. Complete variable domain (other parts from reference TRBV7-9 and TRBJ2-5): DTGVSQNPRHKITKRGQNVTFRCDPISEHNRLYWYRQTLGQGPEFLTYFQNEAQLEKSRLLSDRFSAERPKGSFSTLEIQRTEQGDSAMYLCASSHGTTQETQYFGPGTRLLVL.

In its sample, this clone was seen once. Relative to the germline gene, one junction end is altered; a read error may explain this. J is TRBJ1-4 and V is TRBV28; 10 positions match TRBD1. The germline gives CDR1 MDHEN, CDR2 SYDVKM. CDR3 length equals 14 residues. The CDR3 loop reads CASSAPGTGEAATF. The CDR3 DNA is TGTGCCAGCAGCGCCCCTGGGACAGGGGAGGCCGCTACTTTT.